This T cell receptor beta chain was retrieved from a study of cytomegalovirus exposure and HLA in healthy donors (dated by TCRdb to about 2017). Regarding the research as a whole: An earlier analysis of roughly 570 of the donors reported approximately 260 Gb of sequence data and roughly 120 million unique TCR beta sequences obtained from around 190 million T cells. Roughly 290 gigabases of sequencing data and 75 million to 85 million unique TCR sequences made up an early release that covered roughly 670 HLA-typed donors. Among the roughly 390 genotyped donors, around 81% belonged to the genetic ancestry cluster associated with self-reported Caucasian donors. The aim of the study was to test whether cataloging public T cell receptors could identify signatures of past pathogen exposure. The study profiled the T cell repertoires of hundreds of subjects by immunosequencing and related them to cytomegalovirus serostatus. Besides the first cohort of approximately 710 subjects, a separate validation cohort made up of 95 to 150 different subjects was used. High-throughput TCR immunosequencing, statistical association of individual TCRs with disease status, and machine learning were combined to predict cytomegalovirus infection status. A later analysis re-analyzed previously published TCR beta repertoires from 650 to 800 donors and added high-resolution HLA genotyping to study TCR occurrence patterns. The later analysis used no new phenotypic data to find candidate immune exposures, relying instead on TCR beta sequences and their occurrence across donors. To decide whether each TCR beta V gene segment behaved as functional or pseudogenic, an earlier analysis of approximately 590 of the donors relied on high-throughput TCR beta sequencing. Donor age, sex, ethnicity and CMV serostatus were collected together with the repertoire data. Genome-wide SNP genotypes for about 65% of the roughly 670 donors were used in a later genetic analysis, which treated that subset as a discovery cohort. Every repertoire in the discovery cohort had been generated on one and the same sequencing platform. Both class I and class II loci were covered by HLA typing, at four-digit resolution. The number of typed donors differed by locus: about 620-640 for A, B, C, DRB1 and DQB1; some 500 for DQA1; around 580 for DPA1; and roughly 470 for DPB1. Roughly five DR-DQ haplotypes were handled as single units for association and clustering, since linkage in the cohort was strong. Among almost 400 genotyped donors of the cohort, an average of about 240,000 unique TCR beta nucleotide sequences were sequenced per donor, roughly 18% of them non-productive.

Libraries were made using the immunoSEQ multiplex PCR assay. A mixture of 60 forward primers for TCR Vbeta segments and 13 reverse primers for TCR Jbeta segments was used in the multiplex PCR. The CDR3 region of rearranged TCR beta genes was amplified from genomic DNA with a multiplex PCR assay. On the Illumina HiSeq System, the amplified TCR beta libraries were sequenced as 87-base-pair reads. Turning to the authors' computational methods: Across the 666 repertoires, a later analysis counted 80 million or so unique TCR beta chains, 9.5 million to 13 million of which were shared by at least two donors. Raw reads were error-corrected and collapsed into unique sequences by a nearest-neighbor algorithm in which closely related sequences were merged to remove PCR and sequencing errors. CDR3 sequences were aligned to IMGT reference sequences to assign V, D and J gene segments. For a sequence to be retained, a match of at least six nucleotides to both a V gene segment and a J gene segment was required. A rearrangement counted as productive if the CDR3 had no stop codons and remained in frame with V and J, and every other rearrangement counted as non-productive. CDR3 was defined according to IMGT convention as the region running from the second conserved V-encoded cysteine to the conserved J-encoded phenylalanine. The earlier analysis of approximately 590 of the donors excluded any sequence lacking an unambiguous match to a single V gene segment. In an earlier analysis of about 590 of the donors, a V segment was called functional when productive rearrangements were above 56.7%, and segregating when the standard deviation between donors exceeded 5%. A statistical classification framework was built for diagnosing cytomegalovirus status from the catalog of TCR beta chain sequences. In a later analysis, TCR nucleotide sequences were compared against IMGT/GENE-DB human TR gene sequences so that V and J genes could be assigned. The TCRdist pipeline was used in a later analysis to assign CDR3 sequences and most-parsimonious VDJ recombination scenarios. In a later analysis, each TCR beta chain was defined by its CDR3 amino acid sequence together with its V-gene family, and reads without a unique V-gene family were excluded. As a way to deal with suspected cross-contamination and a sequencing artifact, a later analysis dropped 592 nucleotide sequences that were highly shared and had low generation probability. In a later analysis, a clonal expansion index was calculated for each public chain from normalized within-repertoire ranks of inferred template counts. A later analysis computed generation probabilities with a VDJ recombination model fitted to out-of-frame rearrangements, and checked the results against IGoR. In a later analysis, TCR-TCR, TCR-HLA and TCR-CMV co-occurrence was scored with hypergeometric tests, and a repertoire-size bias correction was applied to TCR pairs. To estimate false discovery rates, a later analysis permuted the HLA or CMV assignments 20 times. In a later analysis, co-occurring TCRs were grouped using DBSCAN, with TCRdist sequence similarity added in when clustering inside HLA-allele-positive subsets. Repertoires with fewer than 30,000 or more than 120,000 public chains, plus five repertoires with anomalous nucleotide sharing, were excluded from co-occurrence clustering. Sourced from immuneACCESS, this table was stored by TCRdb with only in-frame sequences that have V and J called. A share of the clones is absent; for the studies checked, an unresolved V gene accounts for under half, and the remainder has no known explanation. V and J calls plus clone size are reproduced from that table; the DNA served to infer D and trimming. The table for this sample shows roughly 53,000 clones. Over 2% of the sample is taken by the ten largest.

The cohort consisted of 666 healthy bone marrow donors. At the time of sampling, every cohort member was nominally healthy, though immune exposures that went unrecorded were likely present. The donor tested CMV seronegative, placing the donor among the 352 seronegative members of the cohort. A peripheral blood sample was collected from each donor, and TCR beta sequencing was performed on peripheral blood mononuclear cells. Genomic DNA extraction from the blood cell samples was performed with the Qiagen DNeasy Blood Extraction Kit. The germline V gene specifies LGHNA as CDR1 and YSLEER as CDR2. V is clipped by 4 bases and J by 14 bases, and the sequence between their germline boundaries is 18 bases long. Including cysteine and phenylalanine, the CDR3 has 13 amino acids. The DNA shown is the 39-base CDR3, in frame from base 1. Broad study findings and their caveats: It was suggested by the authors that the approach could potentially be generalized to other disease states and immunological phenotypes. The classifier was reported to diagnose cytomegalovirus status with high specificity and sensitivity in both the original cohort and the validation cohort. Broadly in line with IMGT annotations, most TCR beta V segments showed up in productive rearrangements about 87% or about 30% of the time in an earlier analysis of several hundred of the donors. A further reported finding was that TCR beta sequences accurately predicted the HLA-A and HLA-B alleles for most subjects in the first cohort. CMV serostatus was the only immune exposure information available for the cohort. Because counts were too low, roughly 18 rarely observed V segments, including chromosome 9 orphons, were left out of the earlier analysis of 500 to 650 of the donors. In a later analysis, some 17,000 TCR beta sequences were associated with specific HLA alleles at a false discovery rate of 0.05. Most CMV-associated TCR beta chains appeared to be HLA-restricted in a later analysis, and the HLA associations seemed to be driven largely by CMV exposure. This cohort had only TCR beta chains sequenced, and the lack of alpha or paired-chain data limited which features could be detected. Some IMGT-functional V segments, including TRBV6-2 and TRBV6-3, could not be distinguished by the 87-base-pair reads and were therefore excluded. A later analysis found that HLA-associated TCR beta chains were more clonally expanded and had lower generation probabilities than equally common non-associated chains. A total of 150 or so TCR beta chains were listed by the study as associated with cytomegalovirus. V-gene and J-gene trimming of TCR beta chains was associated with a missense DCLRE1C variant in a later genetic analysis, and the association was replicated in an independent cohort. A cluster of highly shared sequence variants was judged likely to be a technical artifact of the sequencing pipeline. Several of the top co-occurrence clusters appeared to be linked to parvovirus B19, influenza, CMV and Epstein-Barr virus, according to a later analysis. In vitro tests confirmed that a few of the cytomegalovirus-associated TCR beta chains recognize cytomegalovirus antigens. While some public TCRs were present in many individuals, most TCR sequences turned up only very rarely across donors. Roughly uniform sequencing depth across donors was assumed in presence/absence analyses, although this assumption may not hold. According to a later analysis, TCR association rates differed among HLA loci, with DRB1 alleles showing the most associated TCRs and HLA-C alleles showing the fewest. According to a later genetic analysis, donors in an Asian-associated ancestry cluster had fewer N-insertions in productive TCRs than the approximately 650-donor mean. Assigning TCR associations to individual alleles was difficult when HLA alleles, especially DR and DQ, strongly co-occurred. Correlated functional status among segregating V segments might be attributable to linkage disequilibrium, but an unknown experimental factor could not be ruled out. Because HLA typing was missing for some donors at each locus, association tests included only the typed subset.

Comments on this clone: Its cognate antigen has yet to be identified.

The sequenced sample was PBMCs. The sequence is built from TRBV4-3 and TRBJ2-1; 6 matching bases give a weak D call of TRBD2. The origin of this receptor is a female donor in good health and CMV-seronegative. CDR3 protein: CASSPTMTSPKFF. The nucleotide sequence reads as follows: TGCGCCAGCAGCCCGACCATGACTAGTCCGAAGTTCTTC.